Listed here is a single T cell receptor (beta chain). This specimen comes from a study of control samples from healthy donors and cancer patients. V dropped 4 bases and J dropped 8 bases, with 17 bases sitting between them. CDR3 length equals 15 residues. Per germline, CDR1 LGHDT and CDR2 YNNKEL (reference sequence). Here immunoSEQ multiplex PCR was the method, and the copy in TCRdb shows in-frame clones only, minus some. This table holds about 80,000 clones, approximately 89% found once. The sequence derives from a man aged 50 or older in good health. The rearrangement links TRBV3-1 (or the pseudogene TRBV3-2) to TRBJ2-2, with a tentative D call TRBD2 (6 bases). Input material: blood. CDR3 DNA: TGTGCCAGCAGCCCCCGGCGTTCAGCGGGTGGGGAGCTGTTTTTT. This translates into CASSPRRSAGGELFF.